Shown below are 18 T cell receptor beta chains from a single sample sequenced in a study of blood T cells in healthy people across ages. A second about 7 to 12 cycle PCR used barcoded and J-beta primers. TCRdb used MiXCR to reprocess the 5' RACE reads, holding one entry per CDR3 protein. The sample lists about 1,400,000 distinct CDR3 sequences, approximately 60% occurring once. Source material: blood. All receptors come from a man between 18 and 35 years old in good health.

On this clonotype itself: A much larger clonotype is one base distant, so this may be a read error. The chain links TRBV6-4 to TRBJ2-4; D might be TRBD2 (5 bases). The CDR3 consists of 13 residues. CDR1 MRHNA and CDR2 SNTAGT come from the germline V gene. As DNA, the CDR3 is TGTGCCAGCAGTGAGGGAGCCAAAGACATTCAGTACTTC. Its protein is CASSEGAKDIQYF.

The V gene is TRBV29-1, the J gene TRBJ2-5; tentative D call: TRBD1 (5 bases). Germline V gene sequence: CDR1 SQVTM, CDR2 ANQGSEA. The V and J ends lost 2 bases and 11 bases respectively, with 9 bases between them. The CDR3 extends over 10 amino acids. CDR3 region: CSVEKGQQYF. In DNA, the CDR3 is TGCAGCGTTGAAAAGGGGCAGCAGTACTTC.

This clonotype has a handful of counts. J is TRBJ1-2 and V is TRBV7-2, with 10 bases matching TRBD1. There are 14 residues in the CDR3. With 5 bases clipped from V and 5 bases from J, the junction kept 5 bases outside the gene matches. The germline V gene has CDR1 SGHTA and CDR2 FQGNSA. The CDR3 is CASSPRQGAYGYTF. In DNA, the CDR3 is TGTGCCAGCAGCCCACGACAGGGGGCGTATGGCTACACCTTC.

The CDR3 here is CASSDESSNSPLHF. The CDR3 nucleotides are TGTGCCAGCAGTGACGAGTCGTCTAATTCACCCCTCCACTTT. The chain links TRBV2 to TRBJ1-6; D ambiguous. V lost 3 bases, J lost 6 bases, and 9 bases lay in between. This CDR3 has 14 residues. Germline CDR1 is SNHLY and CDR2 is FYNNEI. Full variable domain (remainder filled in from reference TRBV2 and TRBJ1-6): EPEVTQTPSHQVTQMGQEVILRCVPISNHLYFYWYRQILGQKVEFLVSFYNNEISEKSEIFDDQFSVERPDGSNFTLKIRSTKLEDSAMYFCASSDESSNSPLHFGNGTRLTVT.

V is TRBV6-2 or TRBV6-3 and J is TRBJ2-1; 11 positions match TRBD1. The germline CDR1 and CDR2 sequences are MNHEY and SVGEGT. V dropped 5 bases and J dropped 4; count of bases not matched to a gene: 7. This CDR3 is 16 amino acids long. CDR3 sequence reads: CASSDRTGGAYNEQFF. The DNA for the CDR3 is TGTGCCAGCAGTGACCGGACAGGGGGCGCGTACAATGAGCAGTTCTTC.

This clonotype turned up a few times. The rearrangement joins TRBV27 to TRBJ1-2, with D hard to call. Trimming took 2 bases from V and 8 from J, leaving 9 bases between them. CDR1 and CDR2 (germline): MNHEY, SMNVEV (reference sequence). The CDR3 is 12 residues long. CDR3 in DNA: TGTGCCAGCAGTTTAGCCGGAACGGGCTACACCTTC. It is translated as CASSLAGTGYTF.

CDR3 nucleotides: TGTGCCAGCAGCCACGCCCGCGTTGGGCTTCTATACGAGCAGTACTTC. It encodes CASSHARVGLLYEQYF. This chain joins TRBV3-1 and TRBJ2-7; D uncertain. The ends were cut back, 3 bases at V and 4 bases at J, with 19 bases in the middle. Looked up from germline, CDR1 is LGHDT and CDR2 is YNNKEL (reference sequence). The CDR3 is made up of 16 amino acids.

The chain carries TRBV14 and TRBJ2-5, with 7 bases aligning to TRBD2. Unmatched junction bases numbered 5, after V lost 2 bases and J lost 2 bases. The germline gives CDR1 SGHDN, CDR2 FVKESK. CDR3 length: 15 amino acids. The CDR3 spells CASSQRGLGQETQYF. Written as DNA, the CDR3 is TGTGCCAGCAGCCAACGAGGACTAGGACAAGAGACCCAGTACTTC.

The V call is TRBV6-5, the J call TRBJ2-3; D is perhaps TRBD1 (5 bases). V was shortened by 6 bases and J by 6 bases, with 10 bases between the two germline ends. Germline loops: CDR1 MNHEY, CDR2 SVGAGI. The CDR3 loop spans 12 amino acids. The CDR3 here is CASSARGDTQYF. The CDR3 nucleotides are TGTGCCAGCAGCGCTAGGGGTGATACGCAGTATTTT.

There are a few counts of this clonotype. The J gene is TRBJ2-5, the V gene TRBV20-1; 10 positions match TRBD2. With 7 bases clipped from V and 0 bases from J, the junction kept 5 bases outside the gene matches. Germline CDR1 and CDR2: DFQATT and SNEGSKA (reference sequence). There are 14 residues in the CDR3. Here the CDR3 DNA reads TGCAGTGGGCTCACTAGCGGGGACCAAGAGACCCAGTACTTC. It encodes CSGLTSGDQETQYF.

This clonotype was seen a handful of times. This chain connects TRBV29-1 to TRBJ1-1; the D is unclear. The germline CDR1 and CDR2 sequences are SQVTM and ANQGSEA. This CDR3 contains 10 residues. The germline V and J ends were trimmed by 7 bases and 0 bases, with 3 bases remaining between them. Here the CDR3 reads CSGLNTEAFF. CDR3 sequence (DNA): TGCAGCGGGCTGAACACTGAAGCTTTCTTT. Full variable domain (outside the CDR3, taken from reference TRBV29-1 and TRBJ1-1): SAVISQKPSRDICQRGTSLTIQCQVDSQVTMMFWYRQQPGQSLTLIATANQGSEATYESGFVIDKFPISRPNLTFSTLTVSNMSPEDSSIYLCSGLNTEAFFGQGTRLTVV.

This clonotype came up a few times. The chain employs TRBV29-1 and TRBJ2-5, with 7 bases that match TRBD1. The V gene's germline CDR1 is SQVTM and CDR2 ANQGSEA. V gave up 1 base and J gave up 11 bases; unmatched junction bases: 7. The length of the CDR3 is 12 residues. CDR3 loop: CSVEADRDRQYF. In nucleotides, the CDR3 is TGCAGCGTTGAAGCCGACAGGGATCGGCAGTACTTC. Using reference TRBV29-1 and TRBJ2-5 for the parts outside the CDR3, the full variable domain is SAVISQKPSRDICQRGTSLTIQCQVDSQVTMMFWYRQQPGQSLTLIATANQGSEATYESGFVIDKFPISRPNLTFSTLTVSNMSPEDSSIYLCSVEADRDRQYFGPGTRLLVL.

The rearrangement joins TRBV4-1 to TRBJ2-4; unclear D gene. There are 11 residues in the CDR3. CDR1 and CDR2 (germline): MGHRA, YSYEKL. V was shortened by 3 bases and J by 13 bases, with 10 bases between the two germline ends. CDR3 sequence: CASSHQDGQYF. The CDR3 DNA follows: TGCGCCAGCAGCCACCAGGACGGACAGTACTTC.

This clonotype occurred once. The genes are TRBV2 and TRBJ2-7, with 9 positions matching TRBD2. There are 14 residues in the CDR3. Germline CDR1 and CDR2: SNHLY and FYNNEI. The V gene end was trimmed by 7 bases and the J gene end by 1 base; junction bases not matched to a gene: 5. The DNA for the CDR3 is TGTGCCAGCAACGGCGGGAGGGTTTCCTACGAGCAGTACTTC. Its protein is CASNGGRVSYEQYF.

This clonotype was seen a handful of times. The J gene is TRBJ1-2, the V gene TRBV27; D is ambiguous. Trimming left V 5 bases short and J 0 bases short, with 10 bases between. The CDR3 is 14 residues long. Germline V gene lookup returns CDR1 MNHEY and CDR2 SMNVEV (reference sequence). The CDR3 loop reads CASSPAGANYGYTF. Here the CDR3 DNA reads TGTGCCAGCAGTCCGGCGGGAGCTAACTATGGCTACACCTTC.

The rearrangement uses TRBV7-2 and TRBJ2-4, with TRBD2 matching 12 bases. The end of the DNA is better explained by TRBJ2-7, so the J call may be wrong. The germline gives CDR1 SGHTA, CDR2 FQGNSA. There are 15 residues in the CDR3. CDR3 region: CASSWTSGVIYEQYF. In DNA form, the CDR3 reads TGTGCCAGCAGCTGGACTAGCGGGGTGATCTACGAGCAGTACTTC.

The V call is TRBV3-1, the J call TRBJ2-1, with D unclear. The germline V gene encodes CDR1 LGHDT and CDR2 YNNKEL (reference sequence). This CDR3 spans 16 amino acids. V was trimmed by 1 base and J by 5 bases, leaving 15 bases between them. The CDR3 nucleotides are TGTGCCAGCAGCCAAGTCCCCTCCCCCGTACACAATGAGCAGTTCTTC. It is translated as CASSQVPSPVHNEQFF.

There are a few counts of this clonotype. The V and J genes are TRBV29-1 and TRBJ2-1; 7 nucleotides align to TRBD2. CDR1 is SQVTM, CDR2 ANQGSEA, per germline. V gave up 3 bases and J gave up 4 bases; unmatched junction bases: 9. CDR3 length: 15 amino acids. In DNA form, the CDR3 reads TGCAGCGTTGACGGGGCGGGAGACATATACAATGAGCAGTTCTTC. Its protein product is CSVDGAGDIYNEQFF.